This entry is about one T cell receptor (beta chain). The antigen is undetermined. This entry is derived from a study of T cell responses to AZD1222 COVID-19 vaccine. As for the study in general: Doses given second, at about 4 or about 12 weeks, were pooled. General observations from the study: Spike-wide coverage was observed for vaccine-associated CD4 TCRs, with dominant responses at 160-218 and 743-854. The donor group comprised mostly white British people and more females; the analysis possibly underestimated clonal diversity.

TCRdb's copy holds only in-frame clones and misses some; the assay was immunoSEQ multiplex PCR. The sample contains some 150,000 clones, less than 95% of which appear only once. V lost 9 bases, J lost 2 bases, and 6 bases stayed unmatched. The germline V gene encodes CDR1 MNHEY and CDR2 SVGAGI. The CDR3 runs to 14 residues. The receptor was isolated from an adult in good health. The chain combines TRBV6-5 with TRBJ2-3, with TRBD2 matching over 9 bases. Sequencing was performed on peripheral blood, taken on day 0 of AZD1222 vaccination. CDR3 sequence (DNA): TGTGCCAGTAAGTTAGCGGGGGTCACAGATACGCAGTATTTT. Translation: CASKLAGVTDTQYF.